Shown below are 9 T cell receptor beta chains from a single sample sequenced in a study of T cell repertoires in cytomegalovirus infection. One entry per CDR3 protein, called by TCRdb with MiXCR from the reads. The table records roughly 760,000 distinct CDR3 sequences, less than 40% of them present only once. Sequenced material: PBMCs. These receptors all stem from a human donor in good health (CMV status not recorded). Some clones in this sample may be carry-over from other donors' samples.

The chain links TRBV6-2 or TRBV6-3 to TRBJ2-1, with 9 bases identical to TRBD2. V trimming: 0 bases; J trimming: 7 bases; junction bases outside the gene matches: 10. The CDR3 extends over 17 amino acids. Germline-derived CDR1 and CDR2 are MNHEY and SVGEGT. The CDR3 loop reads CASSYSIGWREGNEQFF. Written as DNA, the CDR3 is TGTGCCAGCAGTTACTCGATTGGCTGGCGGGAGGGAAATGAGCAGTTCTTC.

The chain recombines TRBV2 with TRBJ1-2; D may be TRBD1 (6 bases). CDR3 length: 14 residues. Trimming removed 6 bases from V and 4 bases from J, with 15 bases in between. CDR1 is SNHLY, CDR2 FYNNEI, per germline. This CDR3 is CASSYDRSPYGYTF. CDR3 bases: TGTGCCAGCAGCTACGACAGGTCCCCCTATGGCTACACCTTC. Full variable domain (rest looked up from reference TRBV2 and TRBJ1-2): EPEVTQTPSHQVTQMGQEVILRCVPISNHLYFYWYRQILGQKVEFLVSFYNNEISEKSEIFDDQFSVERPDGSNFTLKIRSTKLEDSAMYFCASSYDRSPYGYTFGSGTRLTVV.

Comment on this clonotype: A much larger clone differs from this one at a single base, so this may be a read error. The V call is TRBV7-2, the J call TRBJ2-7; D perhaps matches TRBD1 (6 bases). From germline, CDR1 is SGHTA and CDR2 FQGNSA. The CDR3 loop spans 12 amino acids. The CDR3 region is CDSRRDNYEQYF. CDR3 nucleotide sequence: TGTGACAGCCGCCGGGACAACTACGAGCAGTACTTC.

This clonotype was found a few times. The chain is built from TRBV5-4 and TRBJ2-1; D is uncertain. Germline V gene data show CDR1 as SGHNT and CDR2 as YYREEE (reference sequence). Trimming cost V 4 bases and J 6 bases, with 11 bases left between them. CDR3 length: 13 residues. The CDR3 DNA is TGTGCCAGCAGCCCAAAGACTGGCAATGAGCAGTTCTTC. Translating it yields CASSPKTGNEQFF.

This clonotype was picked up a small number of times. V and J are TRBV11-2 and TRBJ1-2; maybe TRBD1 (6 bases). This CDR3 has 17 residues. The V gene lost 4 bases and the J gene lost 2 bases, with 20 bases spanning the gap. CDR1 and CDR2 (germline): SGHAT, FQNNGV. The CDR3 spells CASSSYQTGHLNYGYTF. The CDR3 DNA reads TGTGCCAGCAGCTCCTACCAAACGGGACATCTCAACTATGGCTACACCTTC. Using reference TRBV11-2 and TRBJ1-2 for the parts outside the CDR3, the full variable domain is EAGVAQSPRYKIIEKRQSVAFWCNPISGHATLYWYQQILGQGPKLLIQFQNNGVVDDSQLPKDRFSAERLKGVDSTLKIQPAKLEDSAVYLCASSSYQTGHLNYGYTFGSGTRLTVV.

The chain combines TRBV4-1 with TRBJ2-2, with D unresolved. The V end lost 4 bases, the J end lost 8 bases, and 11 bases lay between the germline ends. CDR3 length: 13 residues. Germline values: CDR1 MGHRA, CDR2 YSYEKL. The CDR3: CASSRPLRGELFF. The CDR3 nucleotides are TGCGCCAGCAGCCGACCCTTGAGAGGGGAGCTGTTTTTT.

In its sample, this clonotype was seen a few times. This chain connects TRBV7-9 to TRBJ1-2; 7 bases are a match to TRBD1. The V gene's germline CDR1 is SEHNR and CDR2 FQNEAQ (reference sequence). J lost 4 bases, V lost 7 bases, and 6 bases had no gene match. This CDR3 spans 13 amino acids. The CDR3 is CASIPDRVYGYTF. The CDR3, as DNA: TGTGCCAGCATCCCTGACAGGGTCTATGGCTACACCTTC.

The CDR3 nucleotides are TGTGCCAGCGGCCGGGGGGCTCGCAATTCACCCCTCCACTTT. It translates to CASGRGARNSPLHF. The chain couples TRBV12-3 or TRBV12-4 to TRBJ1-6; a weak D match, TRBD1 (6 bases). V dropped 8 bases and J dropped 7 bases, with 15 bases sitting between them. This CDR3 is 14 amino acids long.

This sequence joins TRBV27 and TRBJ2-2, with D unclear. The CDR3 length is 14 residues. Deletions cut 7 bases from V and 1 base from J, with 10 bases between. Germline CDR1 MNHEY, CDR2 SMNVEV (reference sequence). The CDR3 region has the DNA TGTGCCAGCATCAGAAATGGGAACACCGGGGAGCTGTTTTTT. Protein product: CASIRNGNTGELFF.